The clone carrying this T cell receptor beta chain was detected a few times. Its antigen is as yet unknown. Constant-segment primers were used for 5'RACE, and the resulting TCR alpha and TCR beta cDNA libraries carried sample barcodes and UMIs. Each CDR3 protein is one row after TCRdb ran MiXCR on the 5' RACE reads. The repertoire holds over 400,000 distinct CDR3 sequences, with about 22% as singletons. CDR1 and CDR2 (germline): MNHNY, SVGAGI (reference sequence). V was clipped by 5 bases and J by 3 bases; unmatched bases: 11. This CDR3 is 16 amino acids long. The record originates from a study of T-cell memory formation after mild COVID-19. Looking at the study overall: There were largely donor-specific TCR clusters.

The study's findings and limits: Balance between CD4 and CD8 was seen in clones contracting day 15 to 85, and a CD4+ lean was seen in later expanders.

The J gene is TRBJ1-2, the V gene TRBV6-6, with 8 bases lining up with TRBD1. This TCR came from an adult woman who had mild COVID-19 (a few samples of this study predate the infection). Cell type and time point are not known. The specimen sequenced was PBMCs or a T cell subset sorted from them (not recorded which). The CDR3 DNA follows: TGTGCCAGCAGTCCGACAGGGGCCCTCTCTTACTATGGCTACACCTTC. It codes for CASSPTGALSYYGYTF.